This TCR beta chain was sequenced for a study of neurological immune-mediated disorders (dated by TCRdb to about 2019). As for the study more broadly: Among the roughly 34 multiple sclerosis patients, relapsing-remitting MS was present in some 31 and secondary progressive MS was present in 3. Peripheral blood TCR-beta repertoires from HTLV-I-associated myelopathy (HAM/TSP) patients, multiple sclerosis patients and healthy controls were compared by UMI-based sequencing. The roughly 99 TCR-beta libraries covered PBMC samples along with longitudinal samples, technical triplicates, and paired sorted CD4+ and CD8+ T-cell subsets. The cohort comprised 68 subjects: about 15 HAM/TSP patients, 35 or so multiple sclerosis patients and 20 healthy controls. On the study overall, not on this receptor specifically: In phylogenetic analysis, the repertoires of 18 of 34 MS patients grouped into a cluster of related CDR3 sequences, which suggests a possible signature at the repertoire level. TCR clonal expansion was greatest in HAM/TSP patients and smallest in MS patients, who ranked below even healthy controls. Expanded clones from different subjects shared no identical CDR3 amino acid sequences, which suggests that TCR-beta repertoires were private in all groups. The MS cluster showed no association with clinical or MRI features, and the authors stated that larger cohorts are needed.

cDNA was synthesized by template-switch 5'RACE using a primer with a 10-nucleotide random unique molecular identifier that tagged each TCR transcript. Each sequencing run produced over 200 million TCR-beta sequences covering 15-18 subjects. The RNeasy kit was used for extraction of total RNA. The KAPA Real-time Library Amplification kit was used to amplify TCR-beta VDJ regions with primers targeting the TCR constant region and the 5'RACE anchor. Sample indexes and Illumina adaptors were added in a first PCR, after which library yield was increased in a second PCR. The roughly 650 bp TCR product was size-selected on a 2% E-gel SizeSelection system after Ampure bead purification. Before pooling, library quality was assessed on a Bioanalyzer, concentration was determined with Qubit, and library quantification was performed with the Kapa Library Quantification kit. An Illumina HiSeq 2500 sequenced the libraries paired-end 2 x 150 bp. To increase sequence diversity, roughly 24-32% phiX was spiked into each library pool. The authors processed their data as follows. The quality-filtered reads were processed with the UMI-based MiGEC pipeline, whose error correction step removed more than 80% of the raw TCR sequences. IMGT germline references were used for aligning VDJ genes, and each clonotype was defined as a unique CDR3 amino acid sequence together with its V-J genes. Clonal expansion, Shannon diversity, and CDR3 relatedness (CalcPairwiseDistances, ClusterSamples) were evaluated with VDJtools, and phylogenetic trees were built with CLCbio workbench. Clones with at least 8 unique UMIs were defined as expanded, with this threshold being based on coefficient-of-variation modelling across technical triplicates. The public reads were quality trimmed at Q25 with fastp and then assembled into clones with MiXCR by TCRdb, keeping productive beta chains. Identical CDR3 protein sequences are pooled into one entry, listed with their most common genes and DNA. The authors' filters were not applied to this entry. Across this sample there are 45,000 to 50,000 distinct CDR3 sequences, with roughly 4.1% seen only once. Approximately 5.3% of the sample goes to the ten largest clones.

This clonotype was detected many times. This receptor's antigen is unknown. One base away there is no much larger clone; base qualities are not given. The CDR3 spans 13 residues, from the cysteine through the phenylalanine. Only the CDR3 part of the read is kept: 39 bases, read in frame from the first base. CDR1 SGHTA and CDR2 FQGNSA were looked up in the germline V gene. Between the V and J ends, shortened by 3 bases and 2 bases respectively, the junction contains 7 bases. Libraries from unsorted PBMCs were made from 2 million PBMCs kept in RNAlater at -80 degrees C until RNA extraction. Multiple sclerosis patients were enrolled in a US clinical protocol evaluating disease progression by magnetic resonance imaging. Peripheral blood underwent Ficoll-Hypaque density gradient centrifugation to isolate PBMCs, which were then cryopreserved in liquid nitrogen.

The sequence came from a woman aged 55-70 years with multiple sclerosis. The material sequenced was PBMCs. This sequence uses TRBV7-2 and TRBJ2-5, and the D gene may be TRBD2, 5 bases matching. The nucleotide sequence reads TGTGCCAGCAGCTTCCAGCGGCAAGAGACCCAGTACTTC. Translated, it reads CASSFQRQETQYF.